The 25 T cell receptor beta chains given below trace back to one sample, sequenced in a study of T-cell reconstitution after alpha-beta-depleted transplantation in children. During its preparation, the TCRbeta library received unique molecular identifiers. A single record per CDR3 protein comes from TCRdb applying MiXCR to the PCR reads. The sample lists 750,000 to 950,000 distinct CDR3 sequences; less than 20% were seen once. The sample consisted of PBMCs, mostly from graft donor cells, taken 360 days after TCRalphabeta/CD19-depleted stem cell transplant. The receptors stem from a male patient younger than 18 who had a stem cell transplant for acute lymphoblastic leukemia, so the T cells may come from the graft donor.

V gene TRBV5-6 combines with J gene TRBJ1-5; D not resolved. The germline V gene has CDR1 SGHDT and CDR2 YYEEEE. CDR3 length: 16 amino acids. V lost 1 base to trimming and J lost 2 bases, with 13 bases between them. CDR3 loop: CASSLRHSAGNQPQHF. The CDR3, as DNA: TGTGCCAGCAGCTTGAGACACTCCGCGGGCAATCAGCCCCAGCATTTT.

This clonotype occurred a few times. V and J are TRBV3-1 and TRBJ2-7; no firm D call. This CDR3 spans 13 amino acids. Germline V gene lookup returns CDR1 LGHDT and CDR2 YNNKEL (reference sequence). V lost 1 base and J 4 bases, leaving 8 bases between the germline ends. CDR3 in DNA: TGTGCCAGCAGCCAAGTGTGGCTTTACGAGCAGTACTTC. This encodes CASSQVWLYEQYF.

This clonotype was counted between two and nine times. V and J are TRBV12-3 or TRBV12-4 and TRBJ2-7, with D uncertain. Trimming shortened V by 6 bases and J by 6 bases, and 18 bases separated the two germline ends. CDR3 size: 14 residues. The CDR3 bases are TGTGCCAGCAGCCCAAATAATGCTAGGGTCGAGCAGTACTTC. Protein product: CASSPNNARVEQYF.

V usage is TRBV3-1 and J usage is TRBJ1-3; no clear D. The CDR3 runs 16 residues. V shed 3 bases and J shed 4 bases, with 16 bases lying between them. Germline CDR1 and CDR2: LGHDT and YNNKEL (reference sequence). Here the CDR3 DNA reads TGTGCCAGCAGCCAGGGCGCCACCAAACTGGGAAACACCATATATTTT. Its protein product is CASSQGATKLGNTIYF.

CDR3 amino acids: CASRETGGGYEQYF. CDR3 DNA sequence: TGTGCCAGCAGAGAGACAGGGGGGGGCTACGAGCAGTACTTC. This rearrangement joins TRBV12-3 or TRBV12-4 to TRBJ2-7, with 9 bases matching TRBD1. The CDR3 sequence is 14 residues long. V gave up 6 bases and J gave up 3 bases; unmatched junction bases: 6.

This clonotype was picked up a small number of times. The V gene is TRBV5-1, the J gene TRBJ2-5; possibly TRBD1 or TRBD2 for D (5 bases each). The germline V and J ends were trimmed by 4 bases and 3 bases, with 13 bases remaining between them. This CDR3 has 14 residues. In germline, CDR1 is SGHRS, CDR2 YFSETQ. The CDR3 region has the DNA TGCGCCAGCAGCCGACCCGGGACGGAAGAGACCCAGTACTTC. Encoded protein: CASSRPGTEETQYF.

This clonotype was seen a handful of times. The J gene is TRBJ2-2, the V gene TRBV4-2; no clear D. The V end was cut by 0 bases, the J end by 3 bases, with 14 bases between. The CDR3 covers 17 residues. CDR1 and CDR2 from the germline V gene are LGHNA and YNFKEQ. The CDR3 bases are TGTGCCAGCAGCCAAGAAAAACCATTACAATACACCGGGGAGCTGTTTTTT. It yields the protein CASSQEKPLQYTGELFF.

This chain uses TRBV10-3 with TRBJ2-2; 12 bases align to TRBD2. The length of the CDR3 is 17 residues. CDR1 is ENHRY and CDR2 is SYGVKD in the germline V gene. With 6 bases clipped from V and 7 bases from J, the junction kept 12 bases outside the gene matches. CDR3 in DNA: TGTGCCATCAGAGCCGGGACTAGCGGGCGAAGGGACGGGGAGCTGTTTTTT. This codes for CAIRAGTSGRRDGELFF.

A note on this clonotype: The junction and the germline gene differ at one end; a read error may be behind it. The chain combines TRBV4-1 with TRBJ2-7; D possibly uses TRBD1 or TRBD2 (5 bases each). The CDR3 sequence is 14 residues long. Germline lookup yields CDR1 MGHRA and CDR2 YSYEKL. The CDR3, as DNA: TGTGCCAGCAGCCCTGGGACCCGCGGCGTCGAGCAGTACTTC. Translated, it gives CASSPGTRGVEQYF.

This chain connects TRBV28 to TRBJ1-1; D is unresolved. This CDR3 region has 16 residues. V lost 0 bases to trimming and J lost 0 bases, with 11 bases between them. CDR1 MDHEN and CDR2 SYDVKM come from the germline V gene. The CDR3 coding sequence is TGTGCCAGCAGTTTATGGGCCAGGTGGGTGAACACTGAAGCTTTCTTT. Protein: CASSLWARWVNTEAFF.

This chain joins TRBV7-3 and TRBJ2-1; 12 bases are a match to TRBD2. This CDR3 is 14 amino acids long. Germline-derived CDR1 and CDR2 are SGHTA and FQGTGA. Germline trimming cut 3 bases from V and 10 bases from J; bases unmatched to any gene: 4. The CDR3 loop reads CASSFLAGGREQFF. The DNA for the CDR3 is TGTGCCAGCAGCTTTCTAGCGGGAGGGAGGGAGCAGTTCTTC.

This clonotype was seen only a few times. The chain has TRBV12-3 or TRBV12-4 and TRBJ2-7; 11 bases fit TRBD2. The CDR3 totals 18 residues. Trimming cost V 0 bases and J 2 bases; bases outside gene matches: 9. CDR3 in DNA: TGTGCCAGCAGTTTAGCTAGCGGGAGGGGGTGGGGAACCTACGAGCAGTACTTC. Residues: CASSLASGRGWGTYEQYF.

Many counts were recorded for this clonotype. J is TRBJ2-1 and V is TRBV4-1, with D maybe TRBD2 (5 bases). Trimming took off 4 bases at V and 9 bases at J, with 19 bases between the two ends. There are 15 residues in the CDR3. Germline V gene lookup returns CDR1 MGHRA and CDR2 YSYEKL. CDR3 DNA: TGCGCCAGCAGCCCCTTTTCCGGACTCCTGGGTGAGCAGTTCTTC. The encoded protein is CASSPFSGLLGEQFF.

This clonotype was detected many times. This chain connects TRBV12-3 or TRBV12-4 to TRBJ2-7; 7 nucleotides agree with TRBD2. With V trimmed by 3 bases and J by 0 bases, 2 bases remained unmatched. The CDR3 runs 14 residues. The DNA for the CDR3 is TGTGCCAGCAGTTTGCGGGGGATCTCCTACGAGCAGTACTTC. Its translation: CASSLRGISYEQYF.

This clonotype appeared many times. J is TRBJ2-5 and V is TRBV5-1, with 7 bases identical to TRBD2. CDR1 and CDR2 from the germline V gene are SGHRS and YFSETQ. This CDR3 is built from 15 residues. V lost 4 bases, J lost 0 bases, and 6 bases stayed unmatched. The chain's CDR3 is CASSQGLGHQETQYF. The CDR3 DNA reads TGCGCCAGCAGCCAAGGACTAGGACACCAAGAGACCCAGTACTTC.

The chain combines TRBV11-3 with TRBJ1-2, with unresolved D. The ends were cut back, 0 bases at V and 4 bases at J, with 9 bases in the middle. Germline assignment: CDR1 SGHNT and CDR2 YENEEA. The CDR3 totals 14 residues. CDR3 coding DNA: TGTGCCAGCAGCTTAGATAGGCTTGGCTATGGCTACACCTTC. It translates to CASSLDRLGYGYTF.

This clonotype was observed a few times. The genes are TRBV5-5 and TRBJ2-5; 9 nucleotides align to TRBD2. CDR3 size: 17 residues. The V and J ends lost 2 bases and 5 bases, in that order; junction bases with no gene match: 13. Germline V gene sequence: CDR1 SGHKS, CDR2 YYEKEE (reference sequence). Written as DNA, the CDR3 is TGTGCCAGCAGCTTCGATCCAGCGGGAGGAATCCGGGAGACCCAGTACTTC. Its translation is CASSFDPAGGIRETQYF.

The CDR3 protein is CASSPTGGGNNSPLHF. CDR3 DNA sequence: TGTGCCAGCAGTCCAACAGGGGGCGGCAATAATTCACCCCTCCACTTT. This chain links TRBV6-2 or TRBV6-3 with TRBJ1-6, with 9 bases lining up with TRBD1. CDR1 MNHEY and CDR2 SVGEGT come from the germline V gene. This CDR3 spans 16 amino acids. The V gene end was trimmed by 5 bases and the J gene end by 5 bases; junction bases not matched to a gene: 7.

This clonotype came up many times. The CDR3 nucleotides read TGTGCCAGCAGGGTCCTCACAGATACGCAGTATTTT. Amino acids: CASRVLTDTQYF. The V gene is TRBV7-9, the J gene TRBJ2-3, with no clear D. Germline lookup yields CDR1 SEHNR and CDR2 FQNEAQ (reference sequence). Trimming left V 6 bases short and J 2 bases short, with 6 bases between. The CDR3 loop spans 12 amino acids.

V and J are TRBV7-9 and TRBJ1-2, with 7 nucleotides matching TRBD1. Trimming cost V 1 base and J 3 bases; bases outside gene matches: 8. The CDR3 runs 16 residues. CDR1 is SEHNR and CDR2 is FQNEAQ in the germline V gene (reference sequence). Here the CDR3 reads CASSLVAVDRHYGYTF. Written as DNA, the CDR3 is TGTGCCAGCAGCTTAGTAGCCGTGGACAGGCACTATGGCTACACCTTC.

This chain connects TRBV5-1 to TRBJ2-6; perhaps TRBD1 as D (5 bases). Germline V gives CDR1 SGHRS, CDR2 YFSETQ. CDR3 length: 16 amino acids. Trimming took 1 base from V and 0 from J, leaving 8 bases between them. This CDR3 is CASSLYRPSGANVLTF. The DNA of the CDR3 is TGCGCCAGCAGCTTGTACAGGCCCTCTGGGGCCAACGTCCTGACTTTC.

This clonotype was seen only a few times. J is TRBJ1-1 and V is TRBV5-1; 7 bases line up with TRBD1. With V trimmed by 3 bases and J by 3 bases, 5 bases remained unmatched. This CDR3 spans 14 amino acids. Looked up from germline, CDR1 is SGHRS and CDR2 is YFSETQ. This CDR3 is CASSSNRGDTEAFF. CDR3 nucleotide sequence: TGCGCCAGCAGCTCCAACAGGGGTGACACTGAAGCTTTCTTT.

This clonotype was found once. This chain connects TRBV5-1 to TRBJ2-7; 14 nucleotides agree with TRBD2. Germline V gives CDR1 SGHRS, CDR2 YFSETQ. This CDR3 is built from 20 residues. V lost 4 bases to trimming and J lost 2 bases; unmatched junction nucleotides: 17. CDR3: CASSPRSRLAGGPVAYEQYF. The CDR3 nucleotides are TGCGCCAGCAGCCCCCGTAGTCGACTAGCGGGAGGGCCAGTCGCCTACGAGCAGTACTTC.

This clonotype came up many times. The chain recombines TRBV12-3 or TRBV12-4 with TRBJ2-1; D perhaps matches TRBD1 (5 bases). CDR3 length: 15 residues. The ends were cut back, 5 bases at V and 2 bases at J, with 13 bases in the middle. CDR3 in DNA: TGTGCCAGCAGTGTTCGTAACAGGCCCTACAATGAGCAGTTCTTC. Amino acids: CASSVRNRPYNEQFF.

This clonotype has only a few counts. This rearrangement joins TRBV5-1 to TRBJ2-1; no definite D call. CDR3 length: 12 residues. The ends were cut back, 6 bases at V and 9 bases at J, with 13 bases in the middle. Germline CDR1 is SGHRS and CDR2 is YFSETQ. The CDR3 spells CASMGYRGEQFF. As DNA, the CDR3 is TGCGCCAGCATGGGCTACAGAGGTGAGCAGTTCTTC.